These 10 T cell receptor beta chains were all obtained from the same sample, sequenced in a study of OX40 agonist ivuxolimab in advanced cancers. Assay: immunoSEQ multiplex PCR; the TCRdb copy retains only in-frame clones and omits some. The sample carries roughly 77,000 clones, around 90% recorded once. Sequencing was performed on CD4+ or CD8+ T cells sorted from blood, taken in a trial of the OX40 agonist ivuxolimab. The receptors were sampled from an adult with an advanced solid tumor such as melanoma, head and neck, liver or kidney cancer.

The V call is TRBV29-1, the J call TRBJ2-1, with 7 nucleotides matching TRBD1. The germline V gene encodes CDR1 SQVTM and CDR2 ANQGSEA. V was clipped by 7 bases and J by 5 bases; unmatched bases: 5. The CDR3 consists of 12 residues. CDR3 region: CSEGAGNNEQFF. The CDR3 DNA reads as TGCAGCGAGGGGGCCGGTAACAATGAGCAGTTCTTC.

The chain combines TRBV7-7 with TRBJ2-1; D possibly corresponds to TRBD2 (5 bases). CDR3 length: 15 residues. Trimming took 0 bases from V and 6 from J, leaving 12 bases between them. The germline V gene has CDR1 SSHAT and CDR2 FNYEAQ (reference sequence). CDR3 residues: CASSLAPGLLNEQFF. In DNA, the CDR3 is TGTGCCAGCAGCTTAGCGCCAGGACTTCTCAATGAGCAGTTCTTC. The full variable domain, in which reference TRBV7-7 and TRBJ2-1 provide the parts outside the CDR3, is GAGVSQSPRYKVTKRGQDVTLRCDPISSHATLYWYQQALGQGPEFLTYFNYEAQPDKSGLPSDRFSAERPEGSISTLTIQRTEQRDSAMYRCASSLAPGLLNEQFFGPGTRLTVL.

The chain is built from TRBV7-2 and TRBJ2-3; D remains ambiguous. This CDR3 is 15 amino acids long. Trimming pared 2 bases from V and 4 bases from J, leaving 13 bases between. CDR1 is SGHTA and CDR2 is FQGNSA in the germline V gene. The CDR3 DNA reads TGTGCCAGCAGCTTACCTCTCGGACCCTCAGATACGCAGTATTTT. It codes for CASSLPLGPSDTQYF.

This chain uses TRBV6-5 with TRBJ2-1; 10 nucleotides align to TRBD1. CDR1 and CDR2 from the germline V gene are MNHEY and SVGAGI. With V trimmed by 7 bases and J by 7 bases, 7 bases remained unmatched. This CDR3 has 14 amino acids. CDR3 sequence reads: CASMRDRGLNEQFF. As DNA, the CDR3 is TGTGCCAGCATGAGGGACAGGGGCCTTAATGAGCAGTTCTTC.

This chain links TRBV5-4 with TRBJ2-3; TRBD2 aligns across 9 bases. This CDR3 region has 14 residues. Germline values: CDR1 SGHNT, CDR2 YYREEE (reference sequence). Losses at the gene ends were 7 bases for V and 3 bases for J; bases not matched to a gene: 6. The CDR3 DNA is TGTGCCAGCCGAGGGACTAGCCTTACAGATACGCAGTATTTT. Translation: CASRGTSLTDTQYF. The full variable domain, completed using reference TRBV5-4 and TRBJ2-3, is ETGVTQSPTHLIKTRGQQVTLRCSSQSGHNTVSWYQQALGQGPQFIFQYYREEENGRGNFPPRFSGLQFPNYSSELNVNALELDDSALYLCASRGTSLTDTQYFGPGTRLTVL.

The V and J genes are TRBV10-2 and TRBJ1-1; no clear D gene. The CDR3 consists of 12 residues. Germline loops: CDR1 WSHSY, CDR2 SAAADI. V gave up 7 bases and J gave up 0 bases, with 6 bases separating them. CDR3 region: CASTSMNTEAFF. In DNA form, the CDR3 reads TGCGCCAGCACTTCCATGAACACTGAAGCTTTCTTT.

DNA of the CDR3: TGTGCCAGCAGCCAGGGGGGGGGCTACACCTTC. Protein sequence: CASSQGGGYTF. The J gene is TRBJ1-2, the V gene TRBV6-5, with 7 nucleotides matching TRBD1. J gave up 8 bases and V 6 bases, and 3 bases lay outside the gene matches. CDR1 is MNHEY and CDR2 is SVGAGI in the germline V gene. The CDR3 sequence is 11 residues long.

The DNA of the CDR3 is TGTGCCAGTAGTCGACCGCCACGGGGCTACACCTTC. It encodes CASSRPPRGYTF. This chain connects TRBV19 to TRBJ1-2, with D uncertain. V gave up 5 bases and J gave up 8 bases, with 12 bases separating them. This CDR3 comprises 12 residues. CDR1 is LNHDA and CDR2 is SQIVND in the germline V gene (reference sequence).

The chain combines TRBV11-2 with TRBJ1-1; D is perhaps TRBD1 (5 bases). V was shortened by 8 bases and J by 4 bases, with 11 bases between the two germline ends. The CDR3 extends over 12 amino acids. Germline assignment: CDR1 SGHAT and CDR2 FQNNGV. The CDR3 protein is CASEGLSTEAFF. CDR3 in DNA: TGTGCCAGCGAGGGGTTGAGCACTGAAGCTTTCTTT.

The chain uses TRBV27 and TRBJ2-2; 9 bases are shared with TRBD2. Germline CDR1 and CDR2: MNHEY and SMNVEV (reference sequence). This CDR3 has 17 amino acids. Trimming removed 0 bases from V and 3 bases from J; junction bases left unmatched: 5. The CDR3 region is CASSLSSGGPYTGELFF. In nucleotides, the CDR3 is TGTGCCAGCAGTTTATCTAGCGGGGGCCCATACACCGGGGAGCTGTTTTTT.